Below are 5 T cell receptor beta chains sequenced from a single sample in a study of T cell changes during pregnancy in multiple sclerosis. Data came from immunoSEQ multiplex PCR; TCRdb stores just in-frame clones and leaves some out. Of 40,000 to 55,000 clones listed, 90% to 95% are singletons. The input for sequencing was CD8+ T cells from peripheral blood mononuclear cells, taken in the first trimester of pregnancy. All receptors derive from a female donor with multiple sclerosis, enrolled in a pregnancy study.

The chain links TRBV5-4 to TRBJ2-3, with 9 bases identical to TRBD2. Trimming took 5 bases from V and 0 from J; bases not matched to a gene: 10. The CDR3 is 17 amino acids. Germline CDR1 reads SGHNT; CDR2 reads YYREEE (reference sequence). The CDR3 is CASSVPGLAESTDTQYF. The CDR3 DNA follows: TGTGCCAGCAGTGTACCGGGACTAGCAGAAAGCACAGATACGCAGTATTTT.

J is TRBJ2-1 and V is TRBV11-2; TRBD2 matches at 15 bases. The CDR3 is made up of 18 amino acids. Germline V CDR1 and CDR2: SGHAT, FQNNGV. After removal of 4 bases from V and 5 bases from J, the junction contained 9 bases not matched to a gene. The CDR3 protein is CASSSYHGLAGGNNEQFF. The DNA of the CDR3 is TGTGCCAGCAGCTCCTACCACGGACTAGCGGGGGGGAACAATGAGCAGTTCTTC.

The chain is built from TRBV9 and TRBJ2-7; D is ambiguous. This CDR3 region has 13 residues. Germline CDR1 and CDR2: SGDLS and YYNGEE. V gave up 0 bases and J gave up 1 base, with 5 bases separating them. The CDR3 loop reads CASSVGSSYEQYF. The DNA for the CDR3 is TGTGCCAGCAGCGTAGGCAGTTCCTACGAGCAGTACTTC.

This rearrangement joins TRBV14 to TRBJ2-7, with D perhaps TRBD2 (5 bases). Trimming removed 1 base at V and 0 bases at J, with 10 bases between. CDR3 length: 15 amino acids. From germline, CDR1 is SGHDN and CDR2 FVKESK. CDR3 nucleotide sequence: TGTGCCAGCAGCCAAGGAGCGGAGCTCTCCTACGAGCAGTACTTC. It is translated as CASSQGAELSYEQYF.

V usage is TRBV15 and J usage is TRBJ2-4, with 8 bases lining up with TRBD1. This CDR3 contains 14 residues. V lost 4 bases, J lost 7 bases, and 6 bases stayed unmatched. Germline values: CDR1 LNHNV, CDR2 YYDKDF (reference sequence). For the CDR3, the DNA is TGTGCCACCAGCACCCGGACAGGGTTCAACATTCAGTACTTC. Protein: CATSTRTGFNIQYF.